Below are 29 T cell receptor beta chains sequenced from a single sample in a study of blood T cell repertoires in COVID-19 (dated by TCRdb to 2018 to 2020). Library generation was performed with the immunoSEQ multiplex PCR assay. TCRdb holds this immuneACCESS table with in-frame rearrangements only. Some clones are missing; in checked studies, unresolved V genes explain under half, and the rest has no known cause. This sample comprises approximately 210,000 clones, roughly 84% of them detected only once. The ten biggest clones cover about 10% of the sample. Material: peripheral blood. These receptors originate from a woman older than 75 with COVID-19, enrolled during active disease.

The chain couples TRBV6-5 to TRBJ1-4, with 7 bases that match TRBD1. The CDR3 consists of 15 residues. The J segment lost 6 bases and the V segment lost 5 bases, leaving 9 bases of the junction unmatched. In germline, CDR1 is MNHEY, CDR2 SVGAGI. CDR3 sequence (DNA): TGTGCCAGCAGTAAACCAGGGGGAGGTTATGAAAAACTGTTTTTT. Its translation is CASSKPGGGYEKLFF.

The CDR3 DNA sequence: TGTGCCAGCAGCACCACGGGGGGGCAGGGTGATACGCAGTATTTT. As protein: CASSTTGGQGDTQYF. This chain uses TRBV11-2 with TRBJ2-3; 8 bases are shared with TRBD2. Germline values: CDR1 SGHAT, CDR2 FQNNGV. With V trimmed by 5 bases and J by 6 bases, 10 bases remained unmatched. This CDR3 has 15 residues.

The chain is built from TRBV7-8 and TRBJ1-3; D might be TRBD1 (5 bases). Germline values: CDR1 SGHVS, CDR2 FQNEAQ. V gave up 5 bases and J gave up 0 bases, with 14 bases separating them. The CDR3 loop spans 16 amino acids. CDR3 in amino acids: CASSPGGPSSGNTIYF. In DNA, the CDR3 is TGTGCCAGCAGCCCGGGGGGTCCGAGCTCTGGAAACACCATATATTTT. Variable domain in full (rest from reference TRBV7-8 and TRBJ1-3): GAGVSQSPRYKVAKRGQDVALRCDPISGHVSLFWYQQALGQGPEFLTYFQNEAQLDKSGLPSDRFFAERPEGSVSTLKIQRTQQEDSAVYLCASSPGGPSSGNTIYFGEGSWLTVV.

The chain uses TRBV3-1 (or the pseudogene TRBV3-2) and TRBJ2-5; TRBD2 aligns across 7 bases. Trimming took 4 bases from V and 4 from J; bases not matched to a gene: 12. The CDR3 is made up of 16 amino acids. The germline V gene has CDR1 LGHDT and CDR2 YNNKEL (reference sequence). The CDR3 is CASSRRDGGFLETQYF. The CDR3, as DNA: TGTGCCAGCAGCCGCCGGGACGGGGGGTTCTTAGAGACCCAGTACTTC.

V and J are TRBV7-2 and TRBJ2-7; 8 bases line up with TRBD1. The germline V gene has CDR1 SGHTA and CDR2 FQGNSA. This CDR3 spans 16 amino acids. The V segment lost 4 bases and the J segment 7 bases; nucleotides outside the gene matches: 15. CDR3 loop: CASSSHGQGGLWEQYF. As DNA, the CDR3 is TGTGCCAGCAGCTCCCACGGACAGGGTGGGCTCTGGGAGCAGTACTTC.

The chain carries TRBV7-2 and TRBJ2-2; tentatively, D is TRBD2 (5 bases). Germline lookup yields CDR1 SGHTA and CDR2 FQGNSA. This CDR3 comprises 16 residues. Deletions cut 5 bases from V and 1 base from J, with 14 bases between. The CDR3 DNA is TGTGCCAGCAGCCCCTATCTCGGGGTGAACACCGGGGAGCTGTTTTTT. As protein: CASSPYLGVNTGELFF. Filled out from reference TRBV7-2 and TRBJ2-2, the complete variable domain reads GAGVSQSPSNKVTEKGKDVELRCDPISGHTALYWYRQSLGQGLEFLIYFQGNSAPDKSGLPSDRFSAERTGGSVSTLTIQRTQQEDSAVYLCASSPYLGVNTGELFFGEGSRLTVL.

The V call is TRBV19, the J call TRBJ2-3; 7 bases line up with TRBD2. The CDR3 sequence is 16 residues long. Germline V gene sequence: CDR1 LNHDA, CDR2 SQIVND (reference sequence). With 3 bases clipped from V and 2 bases from J, the junction kept 8 bases outside the gene matches. In DNA form, the CDR3 reads TGTGCCAGTAGTATTCAGAGGCGGGGGTTCACAGATACGCAGTATTTT. Its protein is CASSIQRRGFTDTQYF.

The gene calls are TRBV25-1 and TRBJ2-7; 9 nucleotides match TRBD1. CDR3 length: 15 amino acids. Germline values: CDR1 MGHDK, CDR2 SYGVNS. V gave up 3 bases and J gave up 3 bases; unmatched junction bases: 6. DNA of the CDR3: TGTGCCAGCAGTGACATAGGACAGGGGAGCTACGAGCAGTACTTC. Translation: CASSDIGQGSYEQYF.

The V and J genes are TRBV6-5 and TRBJ2-1; tentatively, D is TRBD1 (6 bases). The germline V gene has CDR1 MNHEY and CDR2 SVGAGI. V lost 4 bases and J 8 bases, leaving 12 bases between the germline ends. CDR3 size: 13 residues. The CDR3 sequence is CASSLQGRDEQFF. The CDR3 DNA follows: TGTGCCAGCAGTTTACAGGGACGCGATGAGCAGTTCTTC.

This CDR3 is CASIERRSGTEAFF. CDR3 sequence (DNA): TGTGCCAGTATAGAGAGACGGAGCGGCACTGAAGCTTTCTTT. This sequence joins TRBV19 and TRBJ1-1; D remains ambiguous. Germline V gene lookup returns CDR1 LNHDA and CDR2 SQIVND (reference sequence). The CDR3 totals 14 residues. V lost 7 bases, J lost 4 bases, and 16 bases lay in between.

V gene TRBV7-8 combines with J gene TRBJ2-3; 9 bases map to TRBD2. Germline V gene lookup returns CDR1 SGHVS and CDR2 FQNEAQ. V shed 1 base and J 2 bases; nucleotides not matched to a gene: 10. The CDR3 runs to 18 residues. The CDR3 DNA is TGTGCCAGCAGCTTAGACCCCCAGCGGGGGGTCTCCACAGATACGCAGTATTTT. This translates into CASSLDPQRGVSTDTQYF.

The V call is TRBV5-1, the J call TRBJ2-3; tentatively, D is TRBD2 (6 bases). CDR3 length equals 16 residues. V lost 3 bases to trimming and J lost 0 bases, with 14 bases between them. Germline assignment: CDR1 SGHRS and CDR2 YFSETQ. The CDR3, as DNA: TGCGCCAGCAGCTCGCCTACTGGGACTAGCACAGATACGCAGTATTTT. It is translated as CASSSPTGTSTDTQYF. The full variable domain, with the rest looked up from reference TRBV5-1 and TRBJ2-3, is KAGVTQTPRYLIKTRGQQVTLSCSPISGHRSVSWYQQTPGQGLQFLFEYFSETQRNKGNFPGRFSGRQFSNSRSEMNVSTLELGDSALYLCASSSPTGTSTDTQYFGPGTRLTVL.

This clone was recorded once. The rearrangement uses TRBV18 and TRBJ2-7, with 7 nucleotides matching TRBD1. V dropped 3 bases and J dropped 4; count of bases not matched to a gene: 6. Germline CDR1 KGHSH, CDR2 LQKENI. The CDR3 is 14 residues long. The CDR3 DNA reads as TGTGCCAGCTCACCCGGGACAGACATATACGAGCAGTACTTC. It yields the protein CASSPGTDIYEQYF.

J is TRBJ1-2 and V is TRBV3-1 (or the pseudogene TRBV3-2); D is unresolved. Trimming left V 0 bases short and J 7 bases short, with 9 bases between. This CDR3 region has 13 residues. Germline V CDR1 and CDR2: LGHDT, YNNKEL (reference sequence). This CDR3 is CASSQDLPGGYTF. The CDR3 nucleotides read TGTGCCAGCAGCCAAGACCTTCCGGGTGGCTACACCTTC.

The rearrangement uses TRBV7-4 and TRBJ2-7; 7 nucleotides align to TRBD2. This CDR3 contains 15 residues. The germline V gene has CDR1 SGHVT and CDR2 SQSDAQ. The junction had 11 bases not matched to a gene; V was cut back by 3 bases and J by 6 bases. The CDR3, as DNA: TGTGCCAGCAGCTTTTTAGCGGGCGGCCCCCTCGAGCAGTACTTC. Amino acids: CASSFLAGGPLEQYF.

The chain carries TRBV11-2 and TRBJ1-1, with 7 bases lining up with TRBD1. V shed 5 bases, J shed 0 bases, and the junction held 9 bases outside the gene matches. Germline assignment: CDR1 SGHAT and CDR2 FQNNGV. The CDR3 runs 16 residues. CDR3 loop: CASSTPGQNLNTEAFF. The CDR3 DNA sequence: TGTGCCAGCAGCACGCCGGGACAGAACTTGAACACTGAAGCTTTCTTT. Variable domain in full (rest from reference TRBV11-2 and TRBJ1-1): EAGVAQSPRYKIIEKRQSVAFWCNPISGHATLYWYQQILGQGPKLLIQFQNNGVVDDSQLPKDRFSAERLKGVDSTLKIQPAKLEDSAVYLCASSTPGQNLNTEAFFGQGTRLTVV.

The chain employs TRBV7-9 and TRBJ2-6; 9 nucleotides align to TRBD1. The CDR3 has 17 residues. Trimming removed 3 bases from V and 0 bases from J; junction bases left unmatched: 3. The germline CDR1 and CDR2 sequences are SEHNR and FQNEAQ (reference sequence). The CDR3 spells CASSLDRGFSGANVLTF. For the CDR3, the DNA is TGTGCCAGCAGCTTGGACAGGGGCTTCTCTGGGGCCAACGTCCTGACTTTC.

The chain employs TRBV20-1 and TRBJ2-7, with D possibly being TRBD1 (5 bases). The V gene lost 0 bases and the J gene lost 11 bases, with 11 bases spanning the gap. In germline, CDR1 is DFQATT, CDR2 SNEGSKA (reference sequence). The CDR3 length is 11 residues. CDR3 in amino acids: CSARDPPQEYF. In DNA form, the CDR3 reads TGCAGTGCTAGAGATCCCCCACAGGAGTACTTC.

This clone was observed a handful of times. J is TRBJ1-1 and V is TRBV28; D uncertain. The CDR3 runs 14 residues. CDR1 is MDHEN and CDR2 is SYDVKM in the germline V gene. The V end was cut by 8 bases, the J end by 0 bases, with 13 bases between. In DNA form, the CDR3 reads TGTGCCAGCGGTTCGAGGGTTATGAACACTGAAGCTTTCTTT. This codes for CASGSRVMNTEAFF.

This clone was detected only a few times. The chain combines TRBV27 with TRBJ1-6, with unresolved D. V dropped 8 bases and J dropped 1 base, with 15 bases sitting between them. Germline loops: CDR1 MNHEY, CDR2 SMNVEV (reference sequence). This CDR3 comprises 16 residues. The CDR3 bases are TGTGCCAGCTCTTTGCAGGCGTTTTCCTATAATTCACCCCTCCACTTT. The encoded protein is CASSLQAFSYNSPLHF.

The V and J genes are TRBV20-1 and TRBJ2-1; D is unclear. Deletions cut 6 bases from V and 6 bases from J, with 9 bases between. The CDR3 loop spans 11 amino acids. The germline V gene has CDR1 DFQATT and CDR2 SNEGSKA (reference sequence). The CDR3 nucleotides read TGCAGTGCGCCGCAGCGCAATGAGCAGTTCTTC. As protein: CSAPQRNEQFF.

V usage is TRBV11-2 and J usage is TRBJ1-5; no definite D call. The CDR3 runs to 16 residues. The germline gives CDR1 SGHAT, CDR2 FQNNGV. The V gene lost 1 base and the J gene lost 5 bases, with 15 bases spanning the gap. For the CDR3, the DNA is TGTGCCAGCAGCTTAGGTCCGCCAGGATCCTATCAGCCCCAGCATTTT. Amino acid sequence: CASSLGPPGSYQPQHF.

The chain carries TRBV5-4 and TRBJ2-5, with 8 bases aligning to TRBD1. The V gene end was trimmed by 3 bases and the J gene end by 4 bases; junction bases not matched to a gene: 8. The CDR3 covers 15 residues. Per the germline V gene, CDR1 is SGHNT and CDR2 is YYREEE (reference sequence). DNA for the CDR3: TGTGCCAGCAGCTCAGGAACAGGGGGAGGAGAGACCCAGTACTTC. Its translation is CASSSGTGGGETQYF.

The CDR3 DNA reads TGTGCCAGCTCCCCCGCAGGGTTTGGACAGCCCCAGCATTTT. Translating it yields CASSPAGFGQPQHF. The chain uses TRBV18 and TRBJ1-5; D perhaps matches TRBD1 (5 bases). V was pared by 6 bases and J by 7 bases, with 16 bases between. The germline V gene encodes CDR1 KGHSH and CDR2 LQKENI. This CDR3 region has 14 residues.

Concerning this clone: One end of the junction varies from germline; a read error may be responsible. The CDR3 sequence: CASSEEAGTGGF. CDR3 nucleotide sequence: TGTGCCAGCAGTGAAGAGGCCGGGACAGGGGGCTTT. J is TRBJ1-1 and V is TRBV2; the match to TRBD1 covers 11 bases. Germline CDR1 is SNHLY and CDR2 is FYNNEI. This CDR3 is 12 amino acids long. Full variable domain (rest looked up from reference TRBV2 and TRBJ1-1): EPEVTQTPSHQVTQMGQEVILRCVPISNHLYFYWYRQILGQKVEFLVSFYNNEISEKSEIFDDQFSVERPDGSNFTLKIRSTKLEDSAMYFCASSEEAGTGGFGQGTRLTVV.

The genes are TRBV7-9 and TRBJ1-4; unclear D gene. The ends were cut back, 3 bases at V and 4 bases at J, with 9 bases in the middle. The CDR3 loop spans 14 amino acids. Germline assignment: CDR1 SEHNR and CDR2 FQNEAQ (reference sequence). The CDR3 DNA reads as TGTGCCAGCAGCTTGAGGCAGAGTAATGAAAAACTGTTTTTT. Translating it yields CASSLRQSNEKLFF.

This clone is a singleton in its sample. Here the CDR3 reads CASSVAGTGGFATEAFF. The CDR3 nucleotides read TGTGCCAGCAGCGTAGCCGGGACAGGGGGCTTCGCCACTGAAGCTTTCTTT. This rearrangement joins TRBV9 to TRBJ1-1, with 12 bases aligning to TRBD1. V trimming: 0 bases; J trimming: 4 bases; junction bases outside the gene matches: 7. Germline V CDR1 and CDR2: SGDLS, YYNGEE. This CDR3 spans 17 amino acids.

The chain links TRBV10-3 to TRBJ1-2; D remains unclear. The CDR3 consists of 14 residues. Germline CDR1 reads ENHRY; CDR2 reads SYGVKD. The V gene lost 2 bases and the J gene lost 8 bases, with 15 bases spanning the gap. CDR3 coding DNA: TGTGCCATCAGTGAGATCACCGAGGTAGGAGGCTACACCTTC. Translation gives CAISEITEVGGYTF.

This rearrangement joins TRBV28 to TRBJ1-3; no firm D call. The CDR3 length is 13 residues. Trimming removed 4 bases at V and 4 bases at J, with 8 bases between. Germline assignment: CDR1 MDHEN and CDR2 SYDVKM. CDR3 in amino acids: CASSYGSGNTIYF. The CDR3 region has the DNA TGTGCCAGCAGTTACGGGAGCGGAAACACCATATATTTT. Using reference TRBV28 and TRBJ1-3 for the parts outside the CDR3, the full variable domain is DVKVTQSSRYLVKRTGEKVFLECVQDMDHENMFWYRQDPGLGLRLIYFSYDVKMKEKGDIPEGYSVSREKKERFSLILESASTNQTSMYLCASSYGSGNTIYFGEGSWLTVV.